This T cell receptor beta chain is drawn from a study of response to subunit inactivated influenza vaccine. CDR3 size: 18 residues. CDR1 is WSHSY and CDR2 is SAAADI in the germline V gene. The junction had 11 bases not matched to a gene; V was cut back by 6 bases and J by 0 bases. TCRdb passed the RT-PCR reads through MiXCR, listing each CDR3 protein once. The sample shows under 500,000 distinct CDR3 sequences, approximately 10% of them seen only once. Sequencing was performed on PBMCs from blood, taken 45 days after vaccination. This chain connects TRBV10-2 to TRBJ2-7; 13 bases match TRBD2. This clonotype originated in a man aged 45-65 years who received an inactivated influenza vaccine. The chain's CDR3 is CASSAGLAGAQSSYEQYF. The DNA for the CDR3 is TGCGCCAGCAGCGCCGGACTAGCGGGGGCCCAAAGCTCCTACGAGCAGTACTTC.